This T cell receptor (beta chain) stems from a study of shared clonotypes between healthy human individuals. Whole-study findings and limits: When naive CD4 clonotypes were compared across a few donors, about 4.9% were shared.

CD45RO-negative, CCR7-positively selected cells formed the naive CD8 fraction, excluding terminally differentiated effector memory CD45RA+ cells. This CDR3 comprises 18 residues. V was shortened by 5 bases and J by 1 base, with 23 bases between the two germline ends. CDR1 SEHNR and CDR2 FQNEAQ come from the germline V gene (reference sequence). Comments on this clone: Its target is unknown.

TCRdb keeps only in-frame clones here, not all; method: immunoSEQ multiplex PCR. The profile shows more than 2 million clones, about 95% of them singletons. This TCR was sampled from a man aged 18 to 30 in good health. V is TRBV7-9 and J is TRBJ1-1; perhaps TRBD1 as D (5 bases). The specimen was naive CD8+ T cells sorted from blood. CDR3: CASSPPGTGGGTNTEAFF. The CDR3 DNA reads TGTGCCAGCAGCCCCCCTGGGACGGGGGGAGGTACGAACACTGAAGCTTTCTTT.